This entry describes one T cell receptor (beta chain). Its antigen is unidentified. The record originates from a study of T cells after yellow fever vaccination. Deletions cut 5 bases from V and 2 bases from J, with 7 bases between. The CDR3 has 12 residues. Germline V gene sequence: CDR1 SGHAT, CDR2 FQNNGV. Whole-study results and caveats: A secondary response was less intense yet reached its peak sooner, at day 5 versus 15.

TCRdb analysed the 5' RACE reads with MiXCR anew, one entry per CDR3 protein. This repertoire shows approximately 550,000 distinct CDR3 sequences, about 19% found once; its top ten account for approximately 15%. The receptor was derived from a man aged 25 to 45 who received the YFV17D yellow fever vaccine. V usage is TRBV11-2 and J usage is TRBJ2-7; D is uncertain. The sequences come from PBMCs, collected 15 days after the yellow fever booster vaccination. DNA for the CDR3: TGTGCCAGCAGCAACTCGGCCTACGAGCAGTACTTC. This translates into CASSNSAYEQYF.